This T cell receptor (beta chain) derives from a study of blood T cell repertoires in COVID-19. Study context: COVID-19 samples, acute and convalescent, were from the United States, Italy and Spain. PBMCs, B-cell-depleted T cells, or T cells provided the cDNA or gDNA that made up the material.

Unmatched junction bases numbered 5, after V lost 4 bases and J lost 0 bases. There are 15 residues in the CDR3. The germline CDR1 and CDR2 sequences are MNHEY and SVGAGI. Source study methods: Reference gene primer amplification gave nucleated cell count estimates. Libraries were prepared by immunoSEQ multiplex PCR; TCRdb keeps only in-frame clonotypes and omits some of them. Clone size and the V and J calls come from that table; the DNA yielded D and trimming. The sample has 150,000 to 200,000 clones; more than 75% are singletons. Followed longitudinally, the Seattle patients had been enrolled during active infection.

The chain joins TRBV6-5 to TRBJ1-2; 7 bases fit TRBD1. Sample: peripheral blood. The origin of this receptor is a woman older than 75 with COVID-19, enrolled during active disease. CDR3 in amino acids: CASSWSGTANYGYTF. CDR3 coding DNA: TGTGCCAGCAGTTGGTCCGGGACAGCTAACTATGGCTACACCTTC.